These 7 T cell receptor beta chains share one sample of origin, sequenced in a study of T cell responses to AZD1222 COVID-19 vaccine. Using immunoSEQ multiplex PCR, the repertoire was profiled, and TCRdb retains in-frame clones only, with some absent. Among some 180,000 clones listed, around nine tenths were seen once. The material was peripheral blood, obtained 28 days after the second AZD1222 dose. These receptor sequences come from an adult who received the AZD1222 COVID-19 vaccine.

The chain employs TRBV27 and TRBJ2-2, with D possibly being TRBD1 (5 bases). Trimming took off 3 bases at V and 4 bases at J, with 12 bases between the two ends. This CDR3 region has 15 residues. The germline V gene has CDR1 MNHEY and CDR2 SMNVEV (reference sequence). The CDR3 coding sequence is TGTGCCAGCAGTTTCTCAGGGCGTCCCACCGGGGAGCTGTTTTTT. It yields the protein CASSFSGRPTGELFF.

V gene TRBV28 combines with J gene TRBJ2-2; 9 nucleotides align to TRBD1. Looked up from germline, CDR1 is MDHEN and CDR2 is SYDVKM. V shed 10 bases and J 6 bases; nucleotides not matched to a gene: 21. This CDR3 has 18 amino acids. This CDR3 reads CAILPGTGSVWRSGELFF. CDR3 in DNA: TGTGCCATCCTTCCCGGGACAGGGTCGGTGTGGCGGTCCGGGGAGCTGTTTTTT.

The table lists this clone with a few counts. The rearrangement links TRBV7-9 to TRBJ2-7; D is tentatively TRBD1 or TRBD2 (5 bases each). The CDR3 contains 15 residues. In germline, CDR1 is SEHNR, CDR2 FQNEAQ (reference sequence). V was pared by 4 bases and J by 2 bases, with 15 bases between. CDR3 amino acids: CASSSGPIDPYEQYF. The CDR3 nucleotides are TGTGCCAGCAGCTCGGGACCCATCGACCCCTACGAGCAGTACTTC.

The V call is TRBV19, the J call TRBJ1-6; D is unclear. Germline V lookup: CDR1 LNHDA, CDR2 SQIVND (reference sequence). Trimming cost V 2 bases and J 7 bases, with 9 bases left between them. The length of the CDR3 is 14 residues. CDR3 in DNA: TGTGCCAGTAGTATAAGTACAGAAAATTCACCCCTCCACTTT. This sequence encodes CASSISTENSPLHF.

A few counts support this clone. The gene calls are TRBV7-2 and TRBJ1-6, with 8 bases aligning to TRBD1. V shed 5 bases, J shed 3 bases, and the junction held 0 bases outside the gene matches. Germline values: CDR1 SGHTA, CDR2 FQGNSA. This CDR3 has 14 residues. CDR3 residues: CASSGQGYNSPLHF. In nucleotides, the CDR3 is TGTGCCAGCAGCGGACAGGGCTATAATTCACCCCTCCACTTT.

Here the CDR3 reads CASSQDFGSMNTEAFF. Here the CDR3 DNA reads TGCGCCAGCAGCCAAGATTTTGGGAGCATGAACACTGAAGCTTTCTTT. This sequence joins TRBV4-3 and TRBJ1-1, with D uncertain. The CDR3 totals 16 residues. Trimming took off 0 bases at V and 0 bases at J, with 11 bases between the two ends. CDR1 is LGHNA, CDR2 YSLEER, per germline.

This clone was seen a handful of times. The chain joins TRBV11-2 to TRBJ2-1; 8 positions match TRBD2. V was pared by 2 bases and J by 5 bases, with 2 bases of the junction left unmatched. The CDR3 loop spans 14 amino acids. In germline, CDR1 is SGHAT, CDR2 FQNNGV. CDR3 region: CASSLRGGHNEQFF. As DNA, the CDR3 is TGTGCCAGCAGCTTACGGGGGGGCCACAATGAGCAGTTCTTC. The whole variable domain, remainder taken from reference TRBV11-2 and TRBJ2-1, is EAGVAQSPRYKIIEKRQSVAFWCNPISGHATLYWYQQILGQGPKLLIQFQNNGVVDDSQLPKDRFSAERLKGVDSTLKIQPAKLEDSAVYLCASSLRGGHNEQFFGPGTRLTVL.